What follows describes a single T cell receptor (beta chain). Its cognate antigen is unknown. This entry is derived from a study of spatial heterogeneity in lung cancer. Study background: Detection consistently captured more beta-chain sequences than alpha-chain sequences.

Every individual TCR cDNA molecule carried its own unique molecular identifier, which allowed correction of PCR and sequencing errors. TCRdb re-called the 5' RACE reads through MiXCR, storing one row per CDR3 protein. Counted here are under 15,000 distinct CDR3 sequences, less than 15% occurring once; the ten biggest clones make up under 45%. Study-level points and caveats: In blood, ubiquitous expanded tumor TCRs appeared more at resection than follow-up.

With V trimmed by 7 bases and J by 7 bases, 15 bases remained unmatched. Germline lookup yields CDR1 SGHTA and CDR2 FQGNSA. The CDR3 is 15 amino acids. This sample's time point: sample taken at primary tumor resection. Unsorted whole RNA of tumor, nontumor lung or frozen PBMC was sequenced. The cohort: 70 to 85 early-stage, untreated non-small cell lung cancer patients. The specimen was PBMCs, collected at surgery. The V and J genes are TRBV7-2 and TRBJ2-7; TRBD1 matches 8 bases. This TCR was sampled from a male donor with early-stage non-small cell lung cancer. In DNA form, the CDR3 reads TGTGCCAGCAACCTCGACAGGGGCCGAGTGGGTGAGCAGTACTTC. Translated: CASNLDRGRVGEQYF.